Listed below are T cell receptor beta chains from one sample, sequenced in a study of shared clonotypes between healthy human individuals. Using immunoSEQ multiplex PCR, the repertoire was profiled, and TCRdb retains in-frame clones only, with some absent. Among some 1,100,000 clones listed, 78% were seen once. Sequencing input: memory CD4+ T cells from PBMCs. Source of these receptors: a young man in good health. Some clones in this sample may be carry-over from other donors' samples. Both conserved end residues are part of each CDR3. The D gene is left open where the match is weak. Clone size appears in some rows only: once, few, many, or a class for an expanded clone.

V,size,J,D,CDR3,DNA
TRBV5-1,NA,TRBJ1-3,NA,CASSLVGIGNTIYF,TGCGCCAGCAGCTTGGTGGGAATCGGAAACACCATATATTTT
TRBV18,NA,TRBJ2-7,NA,CASSPPGPGSYEQYF,TGTGCCAGCTCACCTCCGGGGCCGGGCTCCTACGAGCAGTACTTC
TRBV20-1,many,TRBJ1-2,NA,CSARTDYGYTF,TGCAGTGCTAGGACCGACTATGGCTACACCTTC
TRBV6-1,many,TRBJ1-2,NA,CASKQGQTFGGYTF,TGTGCCAGCAAACAGGGTCAGACATTCGGTGGCTACACCTTC
TRBV28,NA,TRBJ2-7,TRBD2,CAASPPGRPTYEQYF,TGTGCCGCATCCCCCCCCGGGAGGCCGACCTACGAGCAGTACTTC
TRBV7-2,NA,TRBJ2-2,TRBD2,CASRRLAVTGELFF,TGTGCCAGCAGGAGACTAGCTGTGACCGGGGAGCTGTTTTTT
TRBV28,NA,TRBJ1-2,NA,CASTLGRNYGYTF,TGTGCCAGCACCTTGGGCAGAAACTATGGCTACACCTTC
TRBV7-2,once,TRBJ2-3,NA,CASSLAAGRSSTDTQYF,TGTGCCAGCAGCTTAGCGGCCGGGAGATCTAGCACAGATACGCAGTATTTT
TRBV7-9,NA,TRBJ1-1,TRBD1,CASSPTGAYNTEAFF,TGTGCCAGCAGCCCCACAGGGGCATATAACACTGAAGCTTTCTTT
TRBV28,NA,TRBJ1-4,NA,CASSYGQINLATNEKLFF,TGTGCCAGCAGTTATGGACAGATTAATCTTGCAACTAATGAAAAACTGTTTTTT